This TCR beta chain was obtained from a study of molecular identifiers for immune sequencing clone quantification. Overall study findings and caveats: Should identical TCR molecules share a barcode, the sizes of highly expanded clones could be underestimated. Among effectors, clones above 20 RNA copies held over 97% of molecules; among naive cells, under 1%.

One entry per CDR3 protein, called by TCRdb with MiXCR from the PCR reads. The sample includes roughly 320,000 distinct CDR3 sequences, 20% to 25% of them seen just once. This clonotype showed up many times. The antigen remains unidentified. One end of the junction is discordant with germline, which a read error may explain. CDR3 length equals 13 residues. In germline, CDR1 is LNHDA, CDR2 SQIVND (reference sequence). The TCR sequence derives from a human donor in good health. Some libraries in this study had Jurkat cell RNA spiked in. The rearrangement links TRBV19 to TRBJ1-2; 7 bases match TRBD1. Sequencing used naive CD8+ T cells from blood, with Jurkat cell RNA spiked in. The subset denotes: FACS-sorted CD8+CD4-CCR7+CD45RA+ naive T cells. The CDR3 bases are TGTGCCAGTAGTATATCGACGTTGCGGACAGGTTTCTTC. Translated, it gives CASSISTLRTGFF. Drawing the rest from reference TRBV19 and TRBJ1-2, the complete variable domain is DGGITQSPKYLFRKEGQNVTLSCEQNLNHDAMYWYRQDPGQGLRLIYYSQIVNDFQKGDIAEGYSVSREKKESFPLTVTSAQKNPTAFYLCASSISTLRTGFFGSGTRLTVV.